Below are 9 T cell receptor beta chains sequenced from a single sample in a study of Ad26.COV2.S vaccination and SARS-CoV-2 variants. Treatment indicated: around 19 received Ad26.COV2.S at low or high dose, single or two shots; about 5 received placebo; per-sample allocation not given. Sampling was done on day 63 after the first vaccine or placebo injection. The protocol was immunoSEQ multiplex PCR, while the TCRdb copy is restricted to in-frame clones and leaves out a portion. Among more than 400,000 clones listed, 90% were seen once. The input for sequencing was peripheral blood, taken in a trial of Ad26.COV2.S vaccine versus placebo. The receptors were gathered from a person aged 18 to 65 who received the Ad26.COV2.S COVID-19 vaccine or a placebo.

CDR3 protein: CASSLWDRGGLYGYTF. DNA for the CDR3: TGTGCCAGCAGTTTATGGGACAGGGGCGGTTTATATGGCTACACCTTC. The chain combines TRBV28 with TRBJ1-2; 9 bases fit TRBD1. This CDR3 comprises 16 residues. Germline values: CDR1 MDHEN, CDR2 SYDVKM. The junction had 7 bases not matched to a gene; V was cut back by 0 bases and J by 5 bases.

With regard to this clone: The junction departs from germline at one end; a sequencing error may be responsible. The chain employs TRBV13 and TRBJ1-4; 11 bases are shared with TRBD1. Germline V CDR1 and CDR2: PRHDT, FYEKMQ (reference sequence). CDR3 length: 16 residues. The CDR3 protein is CASSPGQGATNEKLFF. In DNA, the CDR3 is TGTGCCAGCAGCCCCGGACAGGGGGCAACGAATGAAAAACTGTTTTTT.

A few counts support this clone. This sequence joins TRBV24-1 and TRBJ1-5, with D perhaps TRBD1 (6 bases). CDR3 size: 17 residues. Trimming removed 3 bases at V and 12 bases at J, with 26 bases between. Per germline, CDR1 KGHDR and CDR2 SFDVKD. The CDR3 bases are TGTGCCACCAGTGATGTACCGGACAGCGGGGGAATTCGCAACCAGCATTTT. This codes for CATSDVPDSGGIRNQHF.

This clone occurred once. CDR3 region: CASSPTYRAQNKNTEAFF. The CDR3 DNA follows: TGTGCCAGTAGTCCGACATACAGGGCCCAGAACAAGAACACTGAAGCTTTCTTT. The rearrangement joins TRBV19 to TRBJ1-1; D might be TRBD1 (6 bases). Per germline, CDR1 LNHDA and CDR2 SQIVND (reference sequence). V lost 5 bases and J 1 base, leaving 23 bases between the germline ends. This CDR3 has 18 amino acids.

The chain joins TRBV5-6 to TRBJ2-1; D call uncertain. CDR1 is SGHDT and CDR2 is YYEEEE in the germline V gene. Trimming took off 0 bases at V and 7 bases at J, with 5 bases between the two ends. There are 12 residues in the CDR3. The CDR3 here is CASSLARNEQFF. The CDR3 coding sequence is TGTGCCAGCAGCTTGGCTCGGAATGAGCAGTTCTTC.

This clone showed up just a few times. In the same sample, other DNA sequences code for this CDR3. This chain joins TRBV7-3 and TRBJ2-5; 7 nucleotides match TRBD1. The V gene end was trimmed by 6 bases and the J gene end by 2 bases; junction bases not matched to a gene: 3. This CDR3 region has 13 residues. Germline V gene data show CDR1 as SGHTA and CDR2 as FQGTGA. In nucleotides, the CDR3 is TGTGCCAGCAGTCGGGGACAGCAAGAGACCCAGTACTTC. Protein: CASSRGQQETQYF.

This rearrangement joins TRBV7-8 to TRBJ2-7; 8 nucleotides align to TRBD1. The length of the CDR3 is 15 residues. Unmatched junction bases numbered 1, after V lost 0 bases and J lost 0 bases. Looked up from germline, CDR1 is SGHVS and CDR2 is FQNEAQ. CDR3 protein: CASSLAGQDSYEQYF. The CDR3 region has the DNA TGTGCCAGCAGCTTAGCGGGACAGGACTCCTACGAGCAGTACTTC.

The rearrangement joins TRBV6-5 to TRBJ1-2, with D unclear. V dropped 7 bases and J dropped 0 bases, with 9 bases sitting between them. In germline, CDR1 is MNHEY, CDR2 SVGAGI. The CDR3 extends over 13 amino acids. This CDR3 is CASTRITNYGYTF. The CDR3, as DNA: TGTGCCAGCACCCGAATTACTAACTATGGCTACACCTTC.

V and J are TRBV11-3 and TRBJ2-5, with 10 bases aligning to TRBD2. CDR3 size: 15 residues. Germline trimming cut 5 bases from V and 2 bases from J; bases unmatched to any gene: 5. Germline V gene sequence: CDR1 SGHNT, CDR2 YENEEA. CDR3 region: CASSTGTSEQETQYF. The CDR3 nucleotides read TGTGCCAGCAGCACCGGGACTAGCGAACAAGAGACCCAGTACTTC.